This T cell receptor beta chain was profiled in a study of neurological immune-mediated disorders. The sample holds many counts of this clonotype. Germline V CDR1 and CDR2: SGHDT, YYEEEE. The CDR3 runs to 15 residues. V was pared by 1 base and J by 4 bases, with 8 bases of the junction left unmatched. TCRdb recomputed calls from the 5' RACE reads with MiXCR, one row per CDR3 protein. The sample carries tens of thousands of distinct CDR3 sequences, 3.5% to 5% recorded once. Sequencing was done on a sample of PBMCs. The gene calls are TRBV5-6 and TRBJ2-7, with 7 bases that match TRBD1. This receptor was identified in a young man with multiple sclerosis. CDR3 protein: CASSLPGQTPYEQYF. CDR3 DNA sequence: TGTGCCAGCAGCTTGCCGGGACAGACTCCTTACGAGCAGTACTTC.